This T cell receptor beta chain was captured by sequencing in a study of PD-1 blockade in classical Hodgkin lymphoma. TCRdb's table, derived via immunoSEQ multiplex PCR, lists solely in-frame clones and lacks some. The data contain about 17,000 clones, 75% to 95% of them seen just once; the ten biggest clones take up about 7%. Worth noting for this clone: Its antigen is not identified.

Germline V gene lookup returns CDR1 SEHNR and CDR2 FQNEAQ (reference sequence). The V segment lost 5 bases and the J segment 2 bases; nucleotides outside the gene matches: 6. The length of the CDR3 is 15 residues. Study-wide points: What caused the repertoire differences, perhaps disease activity or prior therapy, remains undefined. Newly diagnosed patients had baseline TCR diversity that was reportedly lower than that of healthy donors.

Time point defined: newly diagnosed, previously untreated cHL patient sample. Sequencing was done on a sample of peripheral blood mononuclear cells (PBMCs). The sequence derives from a human donor with classical Hodgkin lymphoma. The V and J genes are TRBV7-9 and TRBJ1-2; 9 bases fit TRBD1. The CDR3 here is CASSGVDRGNYGYTF. The CDR3 bases are TGTGCCAGCAGCGGGGTGGACAGGGGAAACTATGGCTACACCTTC.